A selection of T cell receptor beta chains follows, all from one sample in a study of cytomegalovirus exposure and HLA in healthy donors. The table came from immunoSEQ multiplex PCR; TCRdb's copy has only in-frame clones and leaves some out. This table holds roughly 160,000 clones, approximately 77% found once. The sample comprised PBMCs. The receptors were sampled from a female donor in good health and CMV-seronegative. The CDR3 runs from the conserved cysteine through the conserved F or W. Each record gives: D gene, J gene, clone size, V gene, CDR3 protein, CDR3 DNA. A D gene is named only where the DNA matches it firmly. The size of a clone is reported for some rows only, either as once, few or many, or as a class for expanded clones.

.	TRBJ1-3	.	TRBV11-2	CASSSGSGNTIYF	TGTGCCAGCAGCTCGGGGTCGGGAAACACCATATATTTT
TRBD1	TRBJ2-7	.	TRBV11-3	CASSPGQGYEQYF	TGTGCCAGCAGCCCCGGACAGGGCTACGAGCAGTACTTC
TRBD2	TRBJ2-3	few	TRBV9	CASSVKGGGLAGADTQYF	TGTGCCAGCAGCGTAAAAGGGGGGGGACTAGCGGGAGCAGATACGCAGTATTTT
.	TRBJ2-5	.	TRBV18	CASSPRGQETQYF	TGTGCCAGCTCACCGAGGGGGCAAGAGACCCAGTACTTC
TRBD1	TRBJ1-6	.	TRBV28	CASSADRSYNSPLHF	TGTGCCAGCAGCGCGGACAGGTCCTATAATTCACCCCTCCACTTT
.	TRBJ2-2	.	TRBV28	CASTTVGGELFF	TGTGCCAGCACCACCGTCGGTGGGGAGCTGTTTTTT
TRBD2	TRBJ2-3	.	TRBV7-2	CASSPLAGGFPDTQYF	TGTGCCAGCAGCCCACTAGCGGGGGGCTTCCCTGATACGCAGTATTTT
.	TRBJ2-7	few	TRBV11-2	CASSPRRQGLDYEQYF	TGTGCCAGCAGCCCGAGGCGCCAGGGCCTAGACTACGAGCAGTACTTC
.	TRBJ2-1	.	TRBV7-7	CASSPPPGTGNNEQFF	TGTGCTAGCAGCCCACCTCCCGGGACTGGGAACAATGAGCAGTTCTTC
TRBD1	TRBJ2-3	.	TRBV6-5	CASSQDRGADTQYF	TGTGCCAGCAGCCAAGACAGGGGGGCAGATACGCAGTATTTT
TRBD2	TRBJ2-5	.	TRBV4-3	CASSPRTSGRVDQETQYF	TGCGCCAGCAGCCCGAGGACTAGCGGGAGGGTCGACCAAGAGACCCAGTACTTC
TRBD1	TRBJ2-3	.	TRBV5-5	CASSLQGADTQYF	TGTGCCAGCAGCTTGCAGGGGGCGGATACGCAGTATTTT
.	TRBJ2-7	.	TRBV11-3	CASSPGTASTYEQYF	TGTGCCAGCAGCCCCGGGACTGCTTCGACCTACGAGCAGTACTTC
TRBD1	TRBJ1-3	.	TRBV28	CASRSTGVGGNTIYF	TGTGCCAGCAGGTCCACAGGGGTTGGTGGAAACACCATATATTTT
TRBD1	TRBJ2-1	.	TRBV9	CASSVAGQGVNNEQFF	TGTGCCAGCAGCGTAGCCGGACAGGGGGTAAACAATGAGCAGTTCTTC
.	TRBJ1-5	.	TRBV6-5	CASSTAHSNQPQHF	TGTGCCAGCAGCACAGCTCATAGCAATCAGCCCCAGCATTTT
TRBD2	TRBJ2-3	once	TRBV19	CASGRASGDTQYF	TGTGCCAGTGGGAGGGCTAGCGGGGATACGCAGTATTTT
TRBD1	TRBJ2-6	.	TRBV11-2	CASSDLRGLPSGANVLTF	TGTGCCAGCAGCGACCTCAGGGGGCTACCGTCTGGGGCCAACGTCCTGACTTTC
.	TRBJ2-7	.	TRBV19	CASSTGQPLEQYF	TGTGCCAGTAGTACCGGACAGCCCCTTGAGCAGTACTTC
.	TRBJ2-5	once	TRBV13	CASSFRGYAGEQYF	TGTGCCAGCAGCTTCAGGGGTTATGCGGGGGAGCAGTACTTC
TRBD2	TRBJ2-7	.	TRBV2	CASKTGGYEQYF	TGTGCCAGCAAGACGGGAGGCTACGAGCAGTACTTC
.	TRBJ1-6	.	TRBV18	CASSGQINSPLHF	TGTGCCAGCTCAGGGCAGATTAATTCACCCCTCCACTTT
.	TRBJ1-1	.	TRBV7-2	CASRFDTLNTEAFF	TGTGCCAGCAGGTTTGACACCCTGAACACTGAAGCTTTCTTT
.	TRBJ2-2	.	TRBV7-2	CASSLVTYGELFF	TGTGCCAGCAGCTTAGTCACTTACGGGGAGCTGTTTTTT
.	TRBJ2-6	.	TRBV4-1	CASSQVAAGANVLTF	TGCGCCAGCAGCCAAGTAGCTGCTGGGGCCAACGTCCTGACTTTC
.	TRBJ1-1	.	TRBV6-1	CASLGGKSAFF	TGTGCCAGCCTAGGGGGAAAATCAGCTTTCTTT
.	TRBJ1-3	few	TRBV5-1	CASSLARNEGNTIYF	TGCGCCAGCAGCTTGGCCAGGAATGAGGGAAACACCATATATTTT
.	TRBJ2-7	.	TRBV19	CASSRQLQGSYEQYF	TGTGCCAGTAGTCGCCAATTACAGGGTTCGTACGAGCAGTACTTC
TRBD2	TRBJ2-7	.	TRBV7-2	CASSLGGTSGRAGEQYF	TGTGCCAGCAGCTTGGGCGGGACTAGCGGGAGGGCCGGCGAGCAGTACTTC
TRBD1	TRBJ1-5	once	TRBV6-1	CASSGQGSNQPQHF	TGTGCCAGCAGTGGACAGGGAAGCAATCAGCCCCAGCATTTT
.	TRBJ1-2	.	TRBV5-1	CASSLATVGGAYYGYTF	TGCGCCAGCAGCTTGGCCACGGTTGGGGGCGCTTACTATGGCTACACCTTC
TRBD2	TRBJ2-1	.	TRBV7-6	CASSNSGTSVNNEQFF	TGTGCCAGCAGTAATTCCGGGACTAGCGTTAACAATGAGCAGTTCTTC
.	TRBJ1-2	.	TRBV5-8	CASSLPVYGYTF	TGTGCCAGCAGCTTGCCAGTCTATGGCTACACCTTC
TRBD1	TRBJ1-1	few	TRBV5-1	CASSLRAGGMNTEAFF	TGCGCCAGCAGCTTAAGGGCAGGGGGCATGAACACTGAAGCTTTCTTT
.	TRBJ2-1	.	TRBV9	CASSARLEGSYNEQFF	TGTGCCAGCAGCGCCAGATTGGAGGGATCCTACAATGAGCAGTTCTTC
.	TRBJ1-4	few	TRBV5-1	CASSLADRPNEKLFF	TGCGCCAGCAGCTTGGCCGACAGGCCTAATGAAAAACTGTTTTTT
.	TRBJ2-6	.	TRBV4-3	CASSHLQGYGANVLTF	TGCGCCAGCAGCCACCTCCAGGGGTATGGGGCCAACGTCCTGACTTTC
.	TRBJ1-1	.	TRBV5-5	CASSLAGQGLNTEAFF	TGTGCCAGCAGCTTGGCAGGTCAGGGGCTGAACACTGAAGCTTTCTTT
TRBD1	TRBJ1-2	.	TRBV4-3	CASSQAGQGANYGYTF	TGCGCCAGCAGCCAAGCGGGACAGGGGGCTAACTATGGCTACACCTTC
.	TRBJ1-2	.	TRBV6-4	CASSSGTSGGYTF	TGTGCCAGCAGCAGCGGCACCTCGGGGGGCTACACCTTC
.	TRBJ2-5	few	TRBV18	CASSPSPRETQYF	TGTGCCAGCTCACCAAGTCCCAGAGAGACCCAGTACTTC
TRBD1	TRBJ1-6	.	TRBV11-2	CASSPLTGESRPLHF	TGTGCCAGCAGCCCCCTGACAGGGGAAAGCAGACCCCTCCACTTT
TRBD2	TRBJ2-7	.	TRBV5-1	CASSTGSGGTYEQYF	TGCGCCAGCAGTACGGGTAGCGGGGGGACCTACGAGCAGTACTTC
.	TRBJ1-6	.	TRBV7-9	CASSLVGGVNSPLHF	TGTGCCAGCAGCTTAGTTGGGGGCGTTAATTCACCCCTCCACTTT
TRBD2	TRBJ2-5	.	TRBV7-2	CASSLANLAGAPWETQYF	TGTGCCAGCAGCTTAGCAAACCTAGCGGGGGCACCCTGGGAGACCCAGTACTTC
TRBD2	TRBJ2-3	.	TRBV19	CASSTTGTSADTQYF	TGTGCCAGTAGTACCACCGGGACTAGTGCAGATACGCAGTATTTT
.	TRBJ2-1	.	TRBV4-3	CASSQDPPASSYNEQFF	TGCGCCAGCAGCCAAGACCCCCCAGCGAGCTCCTACAATGAGCAGTTCTTC
.	TRBJ2-3	.	TRBV6-6	CASSFTRGGGTDTQYF	TGTGCCAGCAGTTTTACTAGGGGGGGAGGCACAGATACGCAGTATTTT
.	TRBJ2-7	.	TRBV28	CASLADGGAYEQYF	TGTGCCAGCTTAGCAGACGGAGGAGCCTACGAGCAGTACTTC
TRBD1	TRBJ2-7	.	TRBV5-8	CASSPGDRGRYEQYF	TGTGCCAGCAGCCCAGGGGACAGGGGGCGATACGAGCAGTACTTC
TRBD2	TRBJ2-3	.	TRBV19	CASSIRLAGDVTQYF	TGTGCCAGTAGTATCCGACTAGCTGGTGACGTGACGCAGTATTTT
.	TRBJ1-1	.	TRBV4-3	CASSQGTGDTEAFF	TGCGCCAGCAGCCAGGGGACGGGGGACACTGAAGCTTTCTTT
TRBD1	TRBJ1-5	.	TRBV6-6	CASRSWTGDQPQHF	TGTGCCAGCAGATCCTGGACAGGGGATCAGCCCCAGCATTTT
TRBD1	TRBJ1-5	.	TRBV7-8	CASSWDRDSNQPQHF	TGTGCCAGCAGCTGGGACAGGGATAGCAATCAGCCCCAGCATTTT
.	TRBJ2-7	.	TRBV7-9	CASSLQGYEQYF	TGTGCCAGCAGCTTGCAGGGTTACGAGCAGTACTTC
.	TRBJ2-7	.	TRBV15	CATSNRYEQYF	TGTGCCACCAGCAACAGGTACGAGCAGTACTTC
TRBD2	TRBJ2-1	.	TRBV19	CASSIDRTSGSEQFF	TGTGCCAGTAGTATTGACCGGACTAGCGGGAGTGAGCAGTTCTTC
TRBD1	TRBJ1-2	.	TRBV7-6	CASSSGTGKYGYTF	TGTGCCAGCAGCTCCGGGACAGGGAAGTATGGCTACACCTTC
.	TRBJ2-7	.	TRBV28	CASSFASPPFPLYEQYF	TGTGCCAGCAGTTTCGCTAGCCCCCCATTCCCCCTATACGAGCAGTACTTC
.	TRBJ1-3	.	TRBV9	CASSSGGSGNTIYF	TGTGCCAGCAGCTCCGGCGGCTCTGGAAACACCATATATTTT